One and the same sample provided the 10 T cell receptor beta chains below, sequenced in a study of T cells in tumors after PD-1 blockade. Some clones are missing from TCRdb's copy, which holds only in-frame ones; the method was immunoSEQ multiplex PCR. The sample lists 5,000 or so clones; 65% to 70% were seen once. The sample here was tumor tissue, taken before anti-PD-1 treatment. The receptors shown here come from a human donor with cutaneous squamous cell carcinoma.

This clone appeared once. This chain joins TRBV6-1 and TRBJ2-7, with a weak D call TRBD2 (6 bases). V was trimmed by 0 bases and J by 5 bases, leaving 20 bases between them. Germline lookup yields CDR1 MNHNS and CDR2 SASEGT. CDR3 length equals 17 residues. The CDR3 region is CASSEAVQSRGTDEQYF. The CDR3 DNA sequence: TGTGCCAGCAGTGAAGCCGTCCAATCCCGGGGGACCGACGAGCAGTACTTC.

The CDR3, as DNA: TGTGCCAGCAGTGAACCCTCGGGAGGCCCGAACACTGAAGCTTTCTTT. It yields the protein CASSEPSGGPNTEAFF. V usage is TRBV2 and J usage is TRBJ1-1; D ambiguous. Germline V gene sequence: CDR1 SNHLY, CDR2 FYNNEI. This CDR3 region has 16 residues. Trimming removed 2 bases from V and 1 base from J, with 14 bases in between.

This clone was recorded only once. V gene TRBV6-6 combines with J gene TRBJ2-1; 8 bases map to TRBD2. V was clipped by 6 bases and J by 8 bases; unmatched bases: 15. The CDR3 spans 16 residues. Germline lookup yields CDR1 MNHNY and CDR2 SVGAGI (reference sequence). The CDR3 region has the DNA TGTGCCAGCAGCAACCCACAGCGGGGGCTCGGGCATGAGCAGTTCTTC. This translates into CASSNPQRGLGHEQFF.

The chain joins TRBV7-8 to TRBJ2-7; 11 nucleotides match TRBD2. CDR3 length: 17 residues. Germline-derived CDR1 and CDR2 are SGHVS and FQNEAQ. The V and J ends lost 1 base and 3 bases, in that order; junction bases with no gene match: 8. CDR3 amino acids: CASSLGTGLAGFYEQYF. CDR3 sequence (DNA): TGTGCCAGCAGCTTAGGAACTGGACTAGCGGGCTTCTACGAGCAGTACTTC.

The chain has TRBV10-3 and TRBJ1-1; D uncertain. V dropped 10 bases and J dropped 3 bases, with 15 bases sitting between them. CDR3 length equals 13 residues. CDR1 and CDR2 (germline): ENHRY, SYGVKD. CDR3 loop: CASFSPVDTEAFF. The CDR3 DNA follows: TGTGCCAGCTTCAGCCCGGTAGACACTGAAGCTTTCTTT.

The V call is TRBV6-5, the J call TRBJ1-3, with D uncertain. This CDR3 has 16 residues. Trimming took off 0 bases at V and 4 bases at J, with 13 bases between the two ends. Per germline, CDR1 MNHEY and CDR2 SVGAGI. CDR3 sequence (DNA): TGTGCCAGCAGTTACTCTTGGCAGGCTGCGGGAAACACCATATATTTT. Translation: CASSYSWQAAGNTIYF.

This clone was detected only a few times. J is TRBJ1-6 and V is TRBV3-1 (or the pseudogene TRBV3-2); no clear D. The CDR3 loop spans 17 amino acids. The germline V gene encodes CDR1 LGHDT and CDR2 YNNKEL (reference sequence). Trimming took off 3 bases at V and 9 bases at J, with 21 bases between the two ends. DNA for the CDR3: TGTGCCAGCAGCCACTCCTCGGTCTCTAGATCGGGTTCACCCCTCCACTTT. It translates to CASSHSSVSRSGSPLHF.

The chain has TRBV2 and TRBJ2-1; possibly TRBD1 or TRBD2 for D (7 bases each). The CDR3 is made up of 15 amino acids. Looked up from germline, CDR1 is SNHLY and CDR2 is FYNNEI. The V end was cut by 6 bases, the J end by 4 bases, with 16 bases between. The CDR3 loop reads CASRLGGGQYNEQFF. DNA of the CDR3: TGTGCCAGCAGACTCGGCGGGGGACAGTACAATGAGCAGTTCTTC. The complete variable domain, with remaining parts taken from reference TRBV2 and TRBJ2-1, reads EPEVTQTPSHQVTQMGQEVILRCVPISNHLYFYWYRQILGQKVEFLVSFYNNEISEKSEIFDDQFSVERPDGSNFTLKIRSTKLEDSAMYFCASRLGGGQYNEQFFGPGTRLTVL.

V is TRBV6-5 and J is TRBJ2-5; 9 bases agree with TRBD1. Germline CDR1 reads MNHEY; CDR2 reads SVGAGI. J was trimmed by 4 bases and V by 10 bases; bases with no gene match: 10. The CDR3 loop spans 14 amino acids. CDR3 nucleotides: TGTGCCACCAGGGACAGGGAAAGTGGAGAGACCCAGTACTTC. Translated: CATRDRESGETQYF.

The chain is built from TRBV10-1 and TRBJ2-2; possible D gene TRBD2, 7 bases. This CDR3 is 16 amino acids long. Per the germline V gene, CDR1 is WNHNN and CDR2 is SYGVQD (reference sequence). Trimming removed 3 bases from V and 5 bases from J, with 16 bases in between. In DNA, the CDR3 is TGCGCCAGCAGTGATGGCGGGGGCCGAGGAACCGGGGAGCTGTTTTTT. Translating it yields CASSDGGGRGTGELFF.